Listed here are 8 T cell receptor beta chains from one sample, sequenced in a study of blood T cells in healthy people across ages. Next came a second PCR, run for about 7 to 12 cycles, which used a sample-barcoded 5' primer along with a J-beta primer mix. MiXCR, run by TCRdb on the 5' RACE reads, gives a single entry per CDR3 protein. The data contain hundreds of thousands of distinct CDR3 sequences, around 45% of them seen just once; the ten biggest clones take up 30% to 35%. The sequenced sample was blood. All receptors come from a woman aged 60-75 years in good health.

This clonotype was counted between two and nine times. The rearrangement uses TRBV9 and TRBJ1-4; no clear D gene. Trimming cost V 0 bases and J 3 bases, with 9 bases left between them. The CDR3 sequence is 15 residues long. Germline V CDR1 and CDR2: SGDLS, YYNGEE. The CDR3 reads CASSVAPDSNEKLFF. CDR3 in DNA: TGTGCCAGCAGCGTAGCCCCTGACTCTAATGAAAAACTGTTTTTT.

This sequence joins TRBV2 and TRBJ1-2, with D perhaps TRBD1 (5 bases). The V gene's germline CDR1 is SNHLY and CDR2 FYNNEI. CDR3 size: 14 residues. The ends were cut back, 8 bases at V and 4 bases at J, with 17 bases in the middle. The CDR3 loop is CASSRGSWSYGYTF. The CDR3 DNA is TGTGCCAGCTCCCGGGGCTCTTGGTCCTATGGCTACACCTTC.

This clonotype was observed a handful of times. The CDR3 is CASSASPGQGVVIQYF. CDR3 nucleotides: TGCGCCAGCAGCGCATCCCCGGGACAGGGGGTGGTCATTCAGTACTTC. The chain couples TRBV5-1 to TRBJ2-4; 11 nucleotides line up with TRBD1. CDR1 is SGHRS and CDR2 is YFSETQ in the germline V gene. The CDR3 contains 16 residues. Losses at the gene ends were 4 bases for V and 9 bases for J; bases not matched to a gene: 12. Based on the CDR3 plus reference TRBV5-1 and TRBJ2-4, the full variable domain is KAGVTQTPRYLIKTRGQQVTLSCSPISGHRSVSWYQQTPGQGLQFLFEYFSETQRNKGNFPGRFSGRQFSNSRSEMNVSTLELGDSALYLCASSASPGQGVVIQYFGAGTRLSVL.

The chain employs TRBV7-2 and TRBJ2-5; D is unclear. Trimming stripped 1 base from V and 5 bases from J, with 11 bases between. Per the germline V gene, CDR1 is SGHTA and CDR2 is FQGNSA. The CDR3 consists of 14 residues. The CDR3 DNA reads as TGTGCCAGCAGCTTAGTCGGTGAGAGGGAGACCCAGTACTTC. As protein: CASSLVGERETQYF. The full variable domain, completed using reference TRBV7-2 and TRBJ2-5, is GAGVSQSPSNKVTEKGKDVELRCDPISGHTALYWYRQSLGQGLEFLIYFQGNSAPDKSGLPSDRFSAERTGGSVSTLTIQRTQQEDSAVYLCASSLVGERETQYFGPGTRLLVL.

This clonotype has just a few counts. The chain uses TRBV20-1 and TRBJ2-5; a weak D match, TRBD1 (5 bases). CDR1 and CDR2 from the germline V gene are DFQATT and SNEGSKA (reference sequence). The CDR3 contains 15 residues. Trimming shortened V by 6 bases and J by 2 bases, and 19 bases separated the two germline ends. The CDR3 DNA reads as TGCAGTGCGAATACAGGCTTTACACTTCAAGAGACCCAGTACTTC. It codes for CSANTGFTLQETQYF.

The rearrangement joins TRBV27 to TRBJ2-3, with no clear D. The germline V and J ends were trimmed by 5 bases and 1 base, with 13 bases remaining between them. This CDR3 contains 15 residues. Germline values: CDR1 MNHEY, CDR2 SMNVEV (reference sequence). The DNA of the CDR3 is TGTGCCAGCAGTGACCTTAGAGGTCGCACAGATACGCAGTATTTT. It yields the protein CASSDLRGRTDTQYF.

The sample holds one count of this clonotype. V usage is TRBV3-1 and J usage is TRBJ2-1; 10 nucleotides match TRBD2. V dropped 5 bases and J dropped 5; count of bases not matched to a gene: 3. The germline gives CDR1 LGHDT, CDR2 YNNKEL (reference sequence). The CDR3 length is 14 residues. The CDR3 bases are TGTGCCAGCAGCTGGACTAGCGGCGACAATGAGCAGTTCTTC. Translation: CASSWTSGDNEQFF.

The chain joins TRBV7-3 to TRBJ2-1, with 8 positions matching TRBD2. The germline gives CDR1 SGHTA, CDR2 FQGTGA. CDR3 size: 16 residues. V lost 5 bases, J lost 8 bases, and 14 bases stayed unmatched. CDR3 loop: CASSPSPRLAIHEQFF. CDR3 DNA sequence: TGTGCCAGCAGCCCCTCGCCGAGACTAGCGATTCATGAGCAGTTCTTC.